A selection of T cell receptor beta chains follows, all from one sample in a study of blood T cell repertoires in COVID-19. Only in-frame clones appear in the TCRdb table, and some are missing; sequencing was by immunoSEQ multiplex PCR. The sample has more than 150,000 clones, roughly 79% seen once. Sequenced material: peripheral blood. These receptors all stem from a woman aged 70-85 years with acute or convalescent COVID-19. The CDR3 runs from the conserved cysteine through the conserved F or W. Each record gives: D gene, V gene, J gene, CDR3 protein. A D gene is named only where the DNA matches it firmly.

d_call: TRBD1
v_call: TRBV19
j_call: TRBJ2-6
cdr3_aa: CASNPTGAGANVLTF

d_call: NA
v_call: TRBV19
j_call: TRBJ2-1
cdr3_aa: CASSIPGLPNEQFF

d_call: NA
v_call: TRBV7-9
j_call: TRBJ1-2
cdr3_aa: CASSREGYYGYTF

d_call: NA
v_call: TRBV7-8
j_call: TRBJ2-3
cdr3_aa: CASSTEADLDTQYF

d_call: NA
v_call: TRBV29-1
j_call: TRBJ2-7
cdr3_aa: CSVEEGRVEQYF

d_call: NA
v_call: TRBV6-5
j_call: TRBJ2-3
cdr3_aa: CASSRAGLTDTQYF

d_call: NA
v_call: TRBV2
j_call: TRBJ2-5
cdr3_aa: CASSDSRRVETQYF

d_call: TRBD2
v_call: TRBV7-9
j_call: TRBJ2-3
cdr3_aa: CASSRLSGRMADTQYF

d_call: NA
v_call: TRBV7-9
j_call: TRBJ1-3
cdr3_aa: CASSLQGINTIYF

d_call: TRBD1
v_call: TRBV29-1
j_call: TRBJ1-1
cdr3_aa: CSPLGPQGQGSSMNTEAFF

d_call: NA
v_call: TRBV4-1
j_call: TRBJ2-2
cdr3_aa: CASSHLITGELFF

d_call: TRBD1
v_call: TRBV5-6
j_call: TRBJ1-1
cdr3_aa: CASSLARGHVTEAFF

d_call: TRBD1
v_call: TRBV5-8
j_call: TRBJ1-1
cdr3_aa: CASSFDRDLNTEAFF

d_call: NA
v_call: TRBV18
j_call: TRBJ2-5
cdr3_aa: CASSPLQETQYF

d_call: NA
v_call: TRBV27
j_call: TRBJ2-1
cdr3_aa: CASRSLSRVYNEQFF